This T cell receptor beta chain came from a study of OX40 agonist ivuxolimab in advanced cancers. Regarding this clone: What it recognizes is unknown.

Study outcomes and limitations: Not determined was the antigen specificity of the expanded peripheral T cells.

The germline V gene has CDR1 SGHAT and CDR2 FQNNGV. V was trimmed by 1 base and J by 3 bases, leaving 10 bases between them. The CDR3 totals 14 residues. Sequenced by immunoSEQ multiplex PCR; TCRdb stores in-frame clones only, minus some. The sample carries tens of thousands of clones, 90% recorded once. This material consisted of CD4+ or CD8+ T cells sorted from blood, taken in a trial of the OX40 agonist ivuxolimab. The genes are TRBV11-2 and TRBJ2-7, with D perhaps TRBD1 (5 bases). This TCR came from an adult with an advanced solid tumor such as melanoma, head and neck, liver or kidney cancer. CDR3 in amino acids: CASSLGAGFYEQYF. The DNA of the CDR3 is TGTGCCAGCAGCTTAGGGGCAGGGTTCTACGAGCAGTACTTC.